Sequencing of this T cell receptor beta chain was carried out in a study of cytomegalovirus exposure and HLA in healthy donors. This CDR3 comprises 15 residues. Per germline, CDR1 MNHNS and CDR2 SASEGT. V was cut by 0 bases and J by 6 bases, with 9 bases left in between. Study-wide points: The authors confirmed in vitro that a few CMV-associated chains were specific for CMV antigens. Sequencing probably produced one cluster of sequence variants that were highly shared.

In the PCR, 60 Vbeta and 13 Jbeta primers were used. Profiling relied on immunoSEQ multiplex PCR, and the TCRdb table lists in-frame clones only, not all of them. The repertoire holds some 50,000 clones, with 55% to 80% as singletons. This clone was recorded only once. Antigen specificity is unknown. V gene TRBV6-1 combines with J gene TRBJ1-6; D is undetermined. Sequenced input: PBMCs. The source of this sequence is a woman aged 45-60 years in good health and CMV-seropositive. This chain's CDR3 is CASSEAEGSNSPLHF. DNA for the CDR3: TGTGCCAGCAGTGAAGCTGAGGGCAGTAATTCACCCCTCCACTTT.